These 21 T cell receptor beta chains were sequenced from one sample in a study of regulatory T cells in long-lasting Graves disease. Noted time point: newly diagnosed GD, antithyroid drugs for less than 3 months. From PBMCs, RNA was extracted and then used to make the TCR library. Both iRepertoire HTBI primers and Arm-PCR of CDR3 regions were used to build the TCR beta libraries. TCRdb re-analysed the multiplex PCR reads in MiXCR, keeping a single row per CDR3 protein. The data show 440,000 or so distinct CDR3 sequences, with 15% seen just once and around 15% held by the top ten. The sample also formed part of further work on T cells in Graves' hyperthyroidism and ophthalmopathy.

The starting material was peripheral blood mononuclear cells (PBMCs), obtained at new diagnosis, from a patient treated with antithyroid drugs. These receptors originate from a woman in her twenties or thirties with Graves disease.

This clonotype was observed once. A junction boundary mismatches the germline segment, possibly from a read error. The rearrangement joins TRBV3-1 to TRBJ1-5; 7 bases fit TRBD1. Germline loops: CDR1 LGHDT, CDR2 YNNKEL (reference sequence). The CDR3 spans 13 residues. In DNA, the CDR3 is TGTGCCAGCCGCCAGGGGGGATATCAGCCCCAGCATTTT. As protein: CASRQGGYQPQHF.

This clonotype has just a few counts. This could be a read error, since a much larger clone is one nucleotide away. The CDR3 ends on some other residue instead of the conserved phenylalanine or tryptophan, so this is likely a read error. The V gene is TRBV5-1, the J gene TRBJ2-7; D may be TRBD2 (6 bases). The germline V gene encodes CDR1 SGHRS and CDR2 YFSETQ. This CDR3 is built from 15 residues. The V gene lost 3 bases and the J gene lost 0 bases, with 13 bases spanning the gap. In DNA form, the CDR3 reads TGCGCCAGCAGCTACCTAAACGGGGGCTCCTACGAGCAGTACCTC. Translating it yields CASSYLNGGSYEQYL.

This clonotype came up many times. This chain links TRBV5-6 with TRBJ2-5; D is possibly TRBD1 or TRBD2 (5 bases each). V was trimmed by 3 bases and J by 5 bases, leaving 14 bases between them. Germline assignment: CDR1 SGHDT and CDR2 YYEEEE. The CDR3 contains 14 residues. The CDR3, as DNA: TGTGCCAGCAGCTCAAACGGCAGGGAGGAGACCCAGTACTTC. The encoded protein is CASSSNGREETQYF.

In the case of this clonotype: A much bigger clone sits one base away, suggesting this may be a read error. CDR3 residues: CATSDTVRGGQFF. CDR3 coding DNA: TGTGCCACCAGTGATACTGTCCGTGGTGGGCAGTTCTTC. This chain joins TRBV24-1 and TRBJ2-5; D gene uncertain. The DNA end is more similar to TRBJ2-1, so the J call may be wrong. The CDR3 loop spans 13 amino acids. Germline V lookup: CDR1 KGHDR, CDR2 SFDVKD.

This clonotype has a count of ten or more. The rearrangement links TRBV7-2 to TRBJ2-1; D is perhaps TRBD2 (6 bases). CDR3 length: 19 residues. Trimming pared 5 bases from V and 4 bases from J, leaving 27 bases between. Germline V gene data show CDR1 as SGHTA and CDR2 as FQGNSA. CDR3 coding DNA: TGTGCCAGCAGCGCCCCACGCGGTGGGCTACGGGCGGGATACAATGAGCAGTTCTTC. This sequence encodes CASSAPRGGLRAGYNEQFF. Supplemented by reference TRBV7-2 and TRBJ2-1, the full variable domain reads GAGVSQSPSNKVTEKGKDVELRCDPISGHTALYWYRQSLGQGLEFLIYFQGNSAPDKSGLPSDRFSAERTGGSVSTLTIQRTQQEDSAVYLCASSAPRGGLRAGYNEQFFGPGTRLTVL.

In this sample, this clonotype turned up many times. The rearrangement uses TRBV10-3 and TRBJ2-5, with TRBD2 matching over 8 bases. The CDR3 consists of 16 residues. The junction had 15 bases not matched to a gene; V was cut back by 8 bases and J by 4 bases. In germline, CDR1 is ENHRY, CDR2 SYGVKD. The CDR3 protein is CAIGEETSVPPETQYF. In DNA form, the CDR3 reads TGTGCCATCGGCGAGGAGACTAGCGTACCTCCAGAGACCCAGTACTTC.

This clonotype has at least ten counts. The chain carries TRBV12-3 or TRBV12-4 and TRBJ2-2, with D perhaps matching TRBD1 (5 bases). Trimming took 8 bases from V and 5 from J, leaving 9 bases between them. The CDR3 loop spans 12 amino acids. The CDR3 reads CASPGSTGELFF. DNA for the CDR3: TGTGCCAGCCCAGGGTCTACCGGGGAGCTGTTTTTT.

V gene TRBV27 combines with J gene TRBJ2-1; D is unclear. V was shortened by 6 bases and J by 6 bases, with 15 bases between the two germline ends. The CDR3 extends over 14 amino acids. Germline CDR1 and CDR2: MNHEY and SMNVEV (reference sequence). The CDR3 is CASRPGRMSNEQFF. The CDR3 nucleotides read TGTGCCAGCAGACCGGGCAGAATGAGCAATGAGCAGTTCTTC.

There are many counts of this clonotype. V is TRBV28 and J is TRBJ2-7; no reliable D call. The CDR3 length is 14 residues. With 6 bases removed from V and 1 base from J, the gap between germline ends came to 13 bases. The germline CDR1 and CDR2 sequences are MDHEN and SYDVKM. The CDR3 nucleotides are TGTGCCAGCAGCTCAACAGAGATGTCCTACGAGCAGTACTTC. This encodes CASSSTEMSYEQYF.

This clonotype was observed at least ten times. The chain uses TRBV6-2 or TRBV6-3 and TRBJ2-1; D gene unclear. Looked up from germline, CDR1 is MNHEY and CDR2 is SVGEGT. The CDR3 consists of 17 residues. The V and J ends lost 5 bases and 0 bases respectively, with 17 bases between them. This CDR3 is CASSEFRVVSSYNEQFF. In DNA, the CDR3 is TGTGCCAGCAGTGAATTCCGGGTCGTGAGCTCCTACAATGAGCAGTTCTTC.

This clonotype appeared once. The CDR3 reads CSVDRVYGYTF. CDR3 DNA: TGCAGCGTTGATAGGGTCTATGGCTACACCTTC. The chain uses TRBV29-1 and TRBJ1-2; D uncertain. This CDR3 is built from 11 residues. Germline assignment: CDR1 SQVTM and CDR2 ANQGSEA. V was shortened by 3 bases and J by 4 bases, with 6 bases between the two germline ends.

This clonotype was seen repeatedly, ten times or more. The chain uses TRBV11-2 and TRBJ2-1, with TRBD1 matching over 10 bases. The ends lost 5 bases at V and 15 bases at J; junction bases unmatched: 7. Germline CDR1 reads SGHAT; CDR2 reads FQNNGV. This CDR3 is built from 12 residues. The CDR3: CASSKGTGVPFF. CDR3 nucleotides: TGTGCCAGCAGCAAAGGGACAGGGGTGCCGTTCTTC.

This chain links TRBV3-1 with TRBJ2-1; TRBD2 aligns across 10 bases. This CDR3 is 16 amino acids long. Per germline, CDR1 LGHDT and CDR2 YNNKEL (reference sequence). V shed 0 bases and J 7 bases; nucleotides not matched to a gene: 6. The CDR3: CASSQEGTSGKNEQFF. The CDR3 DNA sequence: TGTGCCAGCAGCCAAGAAGGAACTAGCGGGAAAAATGAGCAGTTCTTC.

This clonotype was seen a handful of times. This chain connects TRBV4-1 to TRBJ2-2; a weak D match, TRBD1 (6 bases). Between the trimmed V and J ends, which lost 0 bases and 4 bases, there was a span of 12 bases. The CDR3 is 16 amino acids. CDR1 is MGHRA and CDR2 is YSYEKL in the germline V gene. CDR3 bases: TGCGCCAGCAGCCAAGAAGACAGGTCTCGCACCGGGGAGCTGTTTTTT. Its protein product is CASSQEDRSRTGELFF.

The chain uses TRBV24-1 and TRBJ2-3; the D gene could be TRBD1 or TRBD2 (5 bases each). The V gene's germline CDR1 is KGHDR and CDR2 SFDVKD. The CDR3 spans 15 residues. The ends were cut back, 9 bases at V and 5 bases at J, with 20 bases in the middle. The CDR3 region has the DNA TGTGCCACCGCGGAGGTCCGGGACGGTAGAGATACGCAGTATTTT. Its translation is CATAEVRDGRDTQYF.

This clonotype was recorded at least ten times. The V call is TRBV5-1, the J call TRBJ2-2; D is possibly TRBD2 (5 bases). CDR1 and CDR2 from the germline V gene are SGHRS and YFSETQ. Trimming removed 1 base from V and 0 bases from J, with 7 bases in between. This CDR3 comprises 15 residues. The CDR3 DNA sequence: TGCGCCAGCAGCTTGTCACTAGCGAACACCGGGGAGCTGTTTTTT. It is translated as CASSLSLANTGELFF.

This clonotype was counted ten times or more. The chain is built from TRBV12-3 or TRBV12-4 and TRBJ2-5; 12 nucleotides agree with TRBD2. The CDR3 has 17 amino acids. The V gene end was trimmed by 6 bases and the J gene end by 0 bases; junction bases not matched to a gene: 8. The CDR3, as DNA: TGTGCCAGCAGCGCTAAAGGACTAGCGGGGAACCAAGAGACCCAGTACTTC. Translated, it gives CASSAKGLAGNQETQYF.

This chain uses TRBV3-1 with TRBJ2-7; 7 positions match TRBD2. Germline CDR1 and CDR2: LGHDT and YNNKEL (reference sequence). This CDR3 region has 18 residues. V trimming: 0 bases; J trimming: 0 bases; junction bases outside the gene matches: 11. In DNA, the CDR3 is TGTGCCAGCAGCCAAGACCTACCCATAGCGGGTGGCTCCTACGAGCAGTACTTC. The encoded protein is CASSQDLPIAGGSYEQYF.

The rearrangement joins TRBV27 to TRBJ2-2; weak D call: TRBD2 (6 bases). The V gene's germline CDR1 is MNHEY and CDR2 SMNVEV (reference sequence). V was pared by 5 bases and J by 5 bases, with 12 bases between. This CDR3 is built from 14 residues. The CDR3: CASSPYRGTGELFF. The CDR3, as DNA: TGTGCCAGCAGTCCTTACCGGGGGACCGGGGAGCTGTTTTTT.

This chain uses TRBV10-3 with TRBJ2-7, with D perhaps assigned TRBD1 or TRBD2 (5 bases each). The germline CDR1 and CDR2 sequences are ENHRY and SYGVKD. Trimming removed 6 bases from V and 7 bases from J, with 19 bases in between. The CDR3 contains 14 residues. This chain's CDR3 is CAISRGGQYEEQYF. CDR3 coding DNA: TGTGCCATCAGCCGGGGCGGACAATATGAGGAGCAGTACTTC.

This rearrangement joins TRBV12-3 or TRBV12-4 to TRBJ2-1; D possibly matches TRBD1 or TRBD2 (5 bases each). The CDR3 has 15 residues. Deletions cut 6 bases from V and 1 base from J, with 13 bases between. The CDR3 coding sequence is TGTGCCAGCAGCCCCAGCGGACAATCCTACAATGAGCAGTTCTTC. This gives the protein CASSPSGQSYNEQFF.